This entry lists 29 T cell receptor beta chains sequenced from one sample in a study of identical twins. TCRdb fed the 5' RACE reads into MiXCR, producing one record per CDR3 protein. The top ten hold around 2% of the sample, which has approximately 670,000 distinct CDR3 sequences, over 5% seen once. Source material: naive T cells sorted from blood. These receptors were obtained from a man aged 18 to 29 in good health.

CDR3 nucleotide sequence: TGTGCTAGTGGTTTTTGGCTAGCGGGAGAGGTAGGGTATGAGCAGTTCTTC. Encoded protein: CASGFWLAGEVGYEQFF. This chain links TRBV12-5 with TRBJ2-1; 10 bases fit TRBD2. The V and J ends lost 3 bases and 8 bases, in that order; junction bases with no gene match: 13. Germline lookup yields CDR1 LGHNT and CDR2 FRNRAP. The CDR3 is 17 amino acids. The complete variable domain, with remaining parts taken from reference TRBV12-5 and TRBJ2-1, reads DARVTQTPRHKVTEMGQEVTMRCQPILGHNTVFWYRQTMMQGLELLAYFRNRAPLDDSGMPKDRFSAEMPDATLATLKIQPSEPRDSAVYFCASGFWLAGEVGYEQFFGPGTRLTVL.

This clonotype was seen a handful of times. The chain is built from TRBV20-1 and TRBJ2-3, with D unresolved. In germline, CDR1 is DFQATT, CDR2 SNEGSKA (reference sequence). V lost 0 bases, J lost 0 bases, and 7 bases lay in between. The CDR3 is made up of 14 amino acids. The CDR3 DNA reads TGCAGTGCTAGAGATCCTCGAAGCACAGATACGCAGTATTTT. Amino acid sequence: CSARDPRSTDTQYF.

The V call is TRBV20-1, the J call TRBJ2-3; D remains ambiguous. Germline V CDR1 and CDR2: DFQATT, SNEGSKA (reference sequence). The CDR3 extends over 14 amino acids. V lost 5 bases and J lost 0, with 12 bases in between. CDR3 DNA sequence: TGCAGTGCTGTAAAACGAAGTAGCACAGATACGCAGTATTTT. This sequence encodes CSAVKRSSTDTQYF.

This clonotype showed up many times. The chain couples TRBV12-3 or TRBV12-4 to TRBJ1-6, with no clear D. This CDR3 is built from 16 residues. Trimming stripped 7 bases from V and 7 bases from J, with 20 bases between. Written as DNA, the CDR3 is TGTGCCAGCACCCTAGGGCGGACGGGAGGAAATTCACCCCTCCACTTT. It codes for CASTLGRTGGNSPLHF.

This clonotype was recorded at least ten times. The gene calls are TRBV11-2 and TRBJ2-1, with a tentative D call TRBD2 (5 bases). Trimming removed 7 bases at V and 8 bases at J, with 9 bases between. Germline assignment: CDR1 SGHAT and CDR2 FQNNGV. This CDR3 region has 11 residues. The CDR3: CASTRRDEQFF. The CDR3 DNA reads as TGTGCCAGCACCAGGCGGGATGAGCAGTTCTTC.

V is TRBV6-1 and J is TRBJ1-4; 7 positions match TRBD1. The CDR3 length is 14 residues. Germline loops: CDR1 MNHNS, CDR2 SASEGT. Losses at the gene ends were 6 bases for V and 5 bases for J; bases not matched to a gene: 6. The CDR3 sequence is CASRPTGLNEKLFF. The CDR3, as DNA: TGTGCCAGCAGGCCGACAGGGCTGAATGAAAAACTGTTTTTT.

Many counts were recorded for this clonotype. This chain uses TRBV20-1 with TRBJ1-1; unclear D gene. The germline V gene encodes CDR1 DFQATT and CDR2 SNEGSKA (reference sequence). The germline V and J ends were trimmed by 3 bases and 5 bases, with 10 bases remaining between them. CDR3 length equals 12 residues. The CDR3 spells CSASRQKTEAFF. In DNA, the CDR3 is TGCAGTGCTAGTAGGCAGAAAACTGAAGCTTTCTTT.

The V gene is TRBV28, the J gene TRBJ2-7, with 7 bases identical to TRBD1. CDR1 MDHEN and CDR2 SYDVKM come from the germline V gene. V shed 5 bases and J 1 base; nucleotides not matched to a gene: 5. The length of the CDR3 is 14 residues. CDR3 residues: CASSQPGQSYEQYF. CDR3 coding DNA: TGTGCCAGCAGTCAACCGGGACAGTCCTACGAGCAGTACTTC.

A few counts support this clonotype. The genes are TRBV20-1 and TRBJ2-1, with D perhaps matching TRBD1 (6 bases). Trimming took 0 bases from V and 9 from J, leaving 15 bases between them. From germline, CDR1 is DFQATT and CDR2 SNEGSKA (reference sequence). The CDR3 contains 14 residues. The CDR3 nucleotides read TGCAGTGCTAGAGATGAACCAGGGGCTGCTGAGCAGTTCTTC. Its translation is CSARDEPGAAEQFF.

In this sample, this clonotype turned up many times. DNA of the CDR3: TGTGCCAGCAGCTTGGCAGCGAGGACAGGGCACAATGAGCAGTTCTTC. Translating gives CASSLAARTGHNEQFF. The chain uses TRBV5-4 and TRBJ2-1, with 8 positions matching TRBD1. Germline lookup yields CDR1 SGHNT and CDR2 YYREEE (reference sequence). The length of the CDR3 is 16 residues. Trimming took 0 bases from V and 5 from J; bases not matched to a gene: 7.

This clonotype was observed many times. The chain links TRBV15 to TRBJ1-6; 7 bases agree with TRBD1. J gave up 7 bases and V 5 bases, and 8 bases lay outside the gene matches. The CDR3 totals 15 residues. From germline, CDR1 is LNHNV and CDR2 YYDKDF (reference sequence). The CDR3 DNA reads TGTGCCACCAGCCCATCGGGACAGAGGAATTCACCCCTCCACTTT. This translates into CATSPSGQRNSPLHF.

The sample holds many counts of this clonotype. The rearrangement uses TRBV11-2 and TRBJ2-3; tentative D call: TRBD1 (6 bases). Deletions cut 1 base from V and 11 bases from J, with 10 bases between. The CDR3 has 12 residues. The germline CDR1 and CDR2 sequences are SGHAT and FQNNGV. The DNA for the CDR3 is TGTGCCAGCAGCTTAGTAGACAGGCAGCAGTATTTT. As protein: CASSLVDRQQYF. The whole variable domain, filled in from reference TRBV11-2 and TRBJ2-3, reads EAGVAQSPRYKIIEKRQSVAFWCNPISGHATLYWYQQILGQGPKLLIQFQNNGVVDDSQLPKDRFSAERLKGVDSTLKIQPAKLEDSAVYLCASSLVDRQQYFGPGTRLTVL.

This clonotype was picked up many times. The chain links TRBV5-6 to TRBJ2-5; 7 nucleotides match TRBD1. The CDR3 runs 15 residues. The trim removed 7 bases at V and 0 bases at J, leaving 9 bases unmatched. Germline V CDR1 and CDR2: SGHDT, YYEEEE. CDR3 nucleotides: TGTGCCAGCTTCGGGACAGCTTCGTACCAAGAGACCCAGTACTTC. Translation: CASFGTASYQETQYF.

In its sample, this clonotype was seen a few times. The J gene is TRBJ2-5, the V gene TRBV18; D unclear. This CDR3 has 14 amino acids. V was trimmed by 2 bases and J by 3 bases, leaving 10 bases between them. Per germline, CDR1 KGHSH and CDR2 LQKENI. The CDR3: CASSPSRRKETQYF. The CDR3, as DNA: TGTGCCAGCTCACCAAGTAGGCGAAAAGAGACCCAGTACTTC.

This chain joins TRBV6-1 and TRBJ1-3; possibly TRBD1 for D (6 bases). The CDR3 has 16 residues. Germline V gene lookup returns CDR1 MNHNS and CDR2 SASEGT. Trimming took off 8 bases at V and 0 bases at J, with 17 bases between the two ends. The CDR3 coding sequence is TGTGCCAGCCTGACAGGTCGGTTCTACTCTGGAAACACCATATATTTT. Translated: CASLTGRFYSGNTIYF.

This clonotype was counted between two and nine times. The V and J genes are TRBV5-1 and TRBJ2-7; TRBD1 matches at 7 bases. The CDR3 is made up of 14 amino acids. With 0 bases clipped from V and 5 bases from J, the junction kept 5 bases outside the gene matches. Germline loops: CDR1 SGHRS, CDR2 YFSETQ. The CDR3 protein is CASSLEGARDEQYF. The CDR3 DNA sequence: TGCGCCAGCAGCTTGGAGGGGGCTCGGGACGAGCAGTACTTC.

This clonotype was detected ten times or more. This chain connects TRBV20-1 to TRBJ2-1, with 9 bases fitting TRBD1. Germline values: CDR1 DFQATT, CDR2 SNEGSKA (reference sequence). V lost 0 bases to trimming and J lost 7 bases; unmatched junction nucleotides: 16. The CDR3 consists of 18 residues. CDR3: CSARDPFATGTGLNEQFF. CDR3 DNA: TGCAGTGCTAGAGATCCTTTCGCGACCGGGACAGGGTTGAATGAGCAGTTCTTC.

Only a few counts were recorded for this clonotype. The chain joins TRBV4-3 to TRBJ2-5; 8 nucleotides align to TRBD1. Germline CDR1 and CDR2: LGHNA and YSLEER. V lost 3 bases and J lost 4; bases outside the gene matches: 7. The CDR3 totals 15 residues. For the CDR3, the DNA is TGCGCCAGCAGCCATGACAGGGGTCGCGTAGAGACCCAGTACTTC. Protein: CASSHDRGRVETQYF.

This clonotype was counted many times. The chain joins TRBV27 to TRBJ2-2; 9 bases are a match to TRBD1. Germline V gene data show CDR1 as MNHEY and CDR2 as SMNVEV (reference sequence). The CDR3 loop spans 15 amino acids. J lost 6 bases, V lost 5 bases, and 7 bases had no gene match. The CDR3 here is CASSPGTGRAGELFF. The CDR3 DNA follows: TGTGCCAGCAGTCCCGGGACAGGGAGGGCCGGGGAGCTGTTTTTT.

This clonotype was seen at least ten times. The rearrangement uses TRBV20-1 and TRBJ2-2, with TRBD1 identical over 7 bases. CDR1 DFQATT and CDR2 SNEGSKA come from the germline V gene (reference sequence). V dropped 3 bases and J dropped 0; count of bases not matched to a gene: 4. CDR3 length equals 15 residues. CDR3 amino acids: CSARGTVTNTGELFF. CDR3 nucleotides: TGCAGTGCTAGGGGGACAGTAACGAACACCGGGGAGCTGTTTTTT.

This clonotype was seen many times. The V call is TRBV12-3 or TRBV12-4, the J call TRBJ2-3; D gene uncertain. V lost 7 bases, J lost 2 bases, and 13 bases lay in between. This CDR3 is built from 14 residues. This chain's CDR3 is CASKYTYNTDTQYF. CDR3 DNA sequence: TGTGCCAGCAAGTACACCTATAACACAGATACGCAGTATTTT.

This clonotype was counted ten times or more. The chain couples TRBV4-2 to TRBJ2-7, with TRBD2 as a possible D gene (5 bases). The CDR3 is 15 residues long. CDR1 and CDR2 (germline): LGHNA, YNFKEQ. Between the trimmed V and J ends, which lost 0 bases and 2 bases, there was a span of 11 bases. The DNA of the CDR3 is TGTGCCAGCAGCCAAGATCGGGTGACTACCTACGAGCAGTACTTC. The encoded protein is CASSQDRVTTYEQYF.

In nucleotides, the CDR3 is TGTGCCACCAGTGATTTGAAATCGACGGTGCGGACTCCTACCACAGATACGCAGTATTTT. Protein sequence: CATSDLKSTVRTPTTDTQYF. The rearrangement links TRBV24-1 to TRBJ2-3, with D maybe TRBD2 (5 bases). Per the germline V gene, CDR1 is KGHDR and CDR2 is SFDVKD. CDR3 length equals 20 residues. V lost 0 bases and J lost 2, with 23 bases in between.

This clonotype was observed at least ten times. An end of the junction differs from the germline gene, which may be a read error. V is TRBV12-3 or TRBV12-4 and J is TRBJ2-1; D is possibly TRBD1 or TRBD2 (5 bases each). This CDR3 is built from 11 residues. The CDR3 DNA follows: TGTGCCAGCAGTCCGGGGCCGGGACCTCACTTC. It codes for CASSPGPGPHF.

The gene calls are TRBV14 and TRBJ2-7, with D possibly being TRBD1 (6 bases). Trimming removed 0 bases from V and 7 bases from J, with 16 bases in between. The CDR3 totals 15 residues. The germline CDR1 and CDR2 sequences are SGHDN and FVKESK. Here the CDR3 DNA reads TGTGCCAGCAGCCAAGATCATCACAGGGAGTATGAGCAGTACTTC. Protein sequence: CASSQDHHREYEQYF.

The gene calls are TRBV7-2 and TRBJ1-2; D remains unclear. Germline V gene data show CDR1 as SGHTA and CDR2 as FQGNSA. The CDR3 covers 14 residues. Trimming removed 1 base at V and 3 bases at J, with 9 bases between. CDR3 residues: CASSLGGSDYGYTF. The CDR3 DNA follows: TGTGCCAGCAGCTTAGGAGGGTCCGACTATGGCTACACCTTC.

This clonotype has at least ten counts. CDR3 residues: CRMYEQYF. The CDR3 region has the DNA TGCAGGATGTACGAGCAGTACTTC. This chain connects TRBV29-1 to TRBJ2-7; no reliable D call. The CDR3 length is 8 residues. The germline gives CDR1 SQVTM, CDR2 ANQGSEA.

This clonotype was detected ten times or more. The rearrangement uses TRBV20-1 and TRBJ2-7; D might be TRBD2 (5 bases). The V end lost 3 bases, the J end lost 6 bases, and 24 bases lay between the germline ends. The CDR3 runs to 16 residues. Per germline, CDR1 DFQATT and CDR2 SNEGSKA (reference sequence). The CDR3, as DNA: TGCAGTGCTAGTTTGAGAGGTGGGAGCCCCGATCGCGAGCAGTACTTC. Translation gives CSASLRGGSPDREQYF.

This clonotype was seen a handful of times. This chain links TRBV4-2 with TRBJ2-5; 7 nucleotides agree with TRBD1. Trimming cost V 0 bases and J 4 bases; bases outside gene matches: 8. This CDR3 has 16 amino acids. The germline V gene has CDR1 LGHNA and CDR2 YNFKEQ. For the CDR3, the DNA is TGTGCCAGCAGCCAAGAAAGCGGACAGGTTATAGAGACCCAGTACTTC. Its translation: CASSQESGQVIETQYF.